The sequence of this T cell receptor beta chain was determined in a study of cytomegalovirus exposure and HLA in healthy donors. Study results and limitations: Being indistinguishable, some V segments were excluded, TRBV6-2 and TRBV6-3 among them.

Germline-derived CDR1 and CDR2 are GTSNPN and SVGIG (reference sequence). Trimming removed 3 bases from V and 6 bases from J; junction bases left unmatched: 11. This CDR3 is built from 16 residues. It was with 60 Vbeta and 13 Jbeta primers that the PCR ran. Using immunoSEQ multiplex PCR, the repertoire was profiled, and TCRdb retains in-frame clones only, with some absent. This sample has about 130,000 clones, with around 70% found just once. Only a few counts were recorded for this clone. Its target is unknown. This sequence was found in a male donor in good health and CMV-seronegative. The V call is TRBV30, the J call TRBJ1-2; 12 nucleotides align to TRBD1. Sequencing was carried out using PBMCs. The CDR3, as DNA: TGTGCCTGGAGGGGCGGGACAGGGGGCTCTTTGGATGGCTACACCTTC. This encodes CAWRGGTGGSLDGYTF.